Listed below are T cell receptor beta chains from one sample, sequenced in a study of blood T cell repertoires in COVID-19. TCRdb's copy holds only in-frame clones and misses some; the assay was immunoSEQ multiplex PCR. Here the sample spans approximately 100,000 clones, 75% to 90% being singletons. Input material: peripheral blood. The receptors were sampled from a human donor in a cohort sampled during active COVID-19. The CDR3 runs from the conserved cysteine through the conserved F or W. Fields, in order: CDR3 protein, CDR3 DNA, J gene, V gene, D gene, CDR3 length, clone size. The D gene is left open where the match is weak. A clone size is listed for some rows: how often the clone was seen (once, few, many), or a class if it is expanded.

CASSPKLAGGPRAEEQYF TGTGCCAGCAGCCCAAAACTAGCGGGAGGTCCTCGAGCGGAAGAGCAGTACTTC TRBJ2-7 TRBV11-2 TRBD2 18 .
CASSLENLSTQYF TGTGCCAGCAGCTTAGAGAATCTGAGTACGCAGTATTTT TRBJ2-3 TRBV7-2 . 13 .
CASSLAGSYNSPLHF TGTGCCAGCAGCTTGGCAGGCTCCTATAATTCACCCCTCCACTTT TRBJ1-6 TRBV5-4 . 15 many
CASRRDRVETQYF TGTGCCAGCAGACGCGACAGGGTTGAGACCCAGTACTTC TRBJ2-5 TRBV6-5 TRBD1 13 .
CASSLDAEAYEQYF TGTGCCAGCAGCTTGGATGCGGAGGCCTACGAGCAGTACTTC TRBJ2-7 TRBV5-4 . 14 .
CASSIPTTGATYGYTF TGTGCCAGTAGTATCCCGACGACAGGGGCTACCTATGGCTACACCTTC TRBJ1-2 TRBV19 TRBD1 16 .
CASTQDGGIAGELFF TGTGCCAGCACCCAAGACGGGGGGATCGCCGGGGAGCTGTTTTTT TRBJ2-2 TRBV11-3 TRBD2 15 .
CASSGRSSGGVLTPYNEQFF TGTGCCAGCAGTGGTCGCAGTAGCGGGGGGGTCCTGACCCCCTACAATGAGCAGTTCTTC TRBJ2-1 TRBV6-2/TRBV6-3 TRBD2 20 .
CASSLYPQGMNTEAFF TGTGCCAGCAGCTTATATCCACAGGGGATGAACACTGAAGCTTTCTTT TRBJ1-1 TRBV7-9 TRBD1 16 once
CASSSDRVGGYTF TGTGCCAGCAGCTCGGACAGGGTAGGAGGCTACACCTTC TRBJ1-2 TRBV7-3 TRBD1 13 .
CASSYSGGGLEAFF TGTGCCAGCAGTTACTCTGGAGGGGGCCTAGAAGCTTTCTTT TRBJ1-1 TRBV6-6 TRBD1 14 .
CASSLTSGSGVTQYF TGTGCCAGCAGCTTAACTAGCGGGAGTGGGGTGACCCAGTACTTC TRBJ2-5 TRBV7-3 TRBD2 15 .
CASSLDGGIPEQYF TGCGCCAGCAGCTTGGACGGAGGGATCCCCGAGCAGTACTTC TRBJ2-7 TRBV5-1 . 14 .
CASSQETGAGYTF TGTGCCAGCAGCCAAGAGACAGGCGCTGGCTACACCTTC TRBJ1-2 TRBV4-2 . 13 .
CATSGTGGPDTQYF TGTGCCACCAGTGGGACAGGGGGGCCAGATACGCAGTATTTT TRBJ2-3 TRBV24-1 TRBD1 14 .
CASSERPGPYEQYF TGTGCCAGCAGTGAAAGACCGGGTCCCTACGAGCAGTACTTC TRBJ2-7 TRBV2 . 14 .
CASSLAREGGVAKNIQYF TGTGCCAGCAGTCTAGCGAGAGAGGGGGGGGTAGCCAAAAACATTCAGTACTTC TRBJ2-4 TRBV2 . 18 few
CASSLGQGRNIQYF TGTGCCAGCAGCTTGGGACAGGGGCGAAACATTCAGTACTTC TRBJ2-4 TRBV5-4 TRBD1 14 .
CASSIDPRGFVSGANVLTF TGTGCCAGTAGTATAGATCCACGGGGGTTTGTTTCTGGGGCCAACGTCCTGACTTTC TRBJ2-6 TRBV19 . 19 .
CASSLVGYNEQFF TGTGCCAGCAGCTTAGTCGGCTACAATGAGCAGTTCTTC TRBJ2-1 TRBV7-2 . 13 few
CASSLLVAGYEQYF TGTGCCAGCAGCTTATTGGTCGCGGGCTACGAGCAGTACTTC TRBJ2-7 TRBV7-8 . 14 .
CASSEYPGTSGNEQFF TGTGCCAGCAGTGAATATCCCGGGACTAGCGGAAATGAGCAGTTCTTC TRBJ2-1 TRBV25-1 TRBD2 16 .
CASSSGTSGGAGEQFF TGTGCCAGCAGCTCAGGGACTAGCGGGGGGGCGGGGGAGCAGTTCTTC TRBJ2-1 TRBV5-4 TRBD2 16 .
CASRQGGSYNSPLHF TGTGCCAGCAGGCAGGGCGGCTCCTATAATTCACCCCTCCACTTT TRBJ1-6 TRBV3-1/TRBV3-2 . 15 .
CASSLIQSSGNTIYF TGTGCCAGCAGCTTAATACAAAGCTCTGGAAACACCATATATTTT TRBJ1-3 TRBV7-2 . 15 .
CASSLVSTYEQYF TGTGCCAGCAGCTTAGTCAGTACCTACGAGCAGTACTTC TRBJ2-7 TRBV7-8 . 13 .
CASSVGPQRGYGYTF TGTGCCAGCAGCGTGGGACCCCAGCGGGGCTATGGCTACACCTTC TRBJ1-2 TRBV9 . 15 .
CASSPIGDGGTIYF TGTGCCAGCAGCCCCATAGGGGATGGTGGCACCATATATTTT TRBJ1-3 TRBV3-1/TRBV3-2 . 14 few
CASSDDRRDGYQPQHF TGTGCCAGCAGTGACGATAGGCGGGACGGATATCAGCCCCAGCATTTT TRBJ1-5 TRBV6-4 . 16 .
CASSQDEVSYNEQFF TGCGCCAGCAGCCAAGACGAGGTCTCCTACAATGAGCAGTTCTTC TRBJ2-1 TRBV4-3 . 15 .
CASSYSGSGGEKLFF TGTGCCAGCAGTTATTCCGGGTCCGGGGGGGAAAAACTGTTTTTT TRBJ1-4 TRBV27 . 15 .
CASSGGVEYF TGTGCCAGCAGTGGGGGCGTCGAGTATTTT TRBJ2-3 TRBV2 . 10 few
CASSGSQGFNEKLFF TGCGCCAGCAGTGGGTCACAGGGCTTTAATGAAAAACTGTTTTTT TRBJ1-4 TRBV23-1 . 15 .
CASSQDGASGGYF TGTGCCAGCAGCCAAGATGGGGCTAGCGGGGGGTATTTT TRBJ2-3 TRBV14 TRBD2 13 .
CATSSETGPNYGYTF TGTGCCACCAGCAGCGAAACAGGGCCTAACTATGGCTACACCTTC TRBJ1-2 TRBV15 . 15 .
CASSGTGTVGYNEQFF TGTGCCAGCAGCGGTACCGGGACAGTGGGGTACAATGAGCAGTTCTTC TRBJ2-1 TRBV7-9 TRBD1 16 .
CASSPQGGRYEQYF TGTGCCAGCAGCCCCCAGGGGGGTCGGTACGAGCAGTACTTC TRBJ2-7 TRBV7-9 . 14 .
CASGLDPQEVGQFF TGTGCTAGTGGTTTGGACCCCCAAGAGGTCGGGCAGTTCTTC TRBJ2-1 TRBV12-5 . 14 .
CASSQGSTEAFF TGTGCCAGCAGCCAAGGGAGCACTGAAGCTTTCTTT TRBJ1-1 TRBV3-1/TRBV3-2 . 12 once
CSARVGVTQHF TGCAGTGCTAGAGTAGGGGTTACCCAGCATTTT TRBJ1-5 TRBV20-1 . 11 .
CASKPLTGTLAEAFF TGTGCCAGTAAACCACTGACAGGGACGCTCGCTGAAGCTTTCTTT TRBJ1-1 TRBV19 TRBD1 15 .
CATRAGGVSNEQFF TGCGCCACCCGAGCGGGGGGGGTGAGTAATGAGCAGTTCTTC TRBJ2-1 TRBV5-1 TRBD2 14 .
CASSLAWRTRFSDTQYF TGTGCCAGCAGCTTAGCGTGGAGGACTAGGTTTTCTGATACGCAGTATTTT TRBJ2-3 TRBV7-2 TRBD2 17 .
CASSQLAGRGGDEQFF TGTGCCAGCAGCCAACTAGCGGGGCGCGGGGGCGATGAGCAGTTCTTC TRBJ2-1 TRBV4-2 TRBD2 16 once
CASSLQGMMETQYF TGTGCCAGCAGCTTACAGGGGATGATGGAGACCCAGTACTTC TRBJ2-5 TRBV7-2 . 14 .
CASSSPRAGKGYGYTF TGTGCCAGCAGTTCTCCTAGGGCAGGGAAGGGCTATGGCTACACCTTC TRBJ1-2 TRBV28 . 16 .
CASSPETGGHNQPQHF TGTGCCAGCAGCCCTGAGACAGGGGGACACAATCAGCCCCAGCATTTT TRBJ1-5 TRBV5-5 TRBD1 16 .
CASSIGQGSYEQYF TGTGCCAGTAGTATTGGACAGGGCTCCTACGAGCAGTACTTC TRBJ2-7 TRBV19 TRBD1 14 .
CASSEAQRGVSYEQYF TGTGCCAGCAGTGAAGCACAGCGGGGGGTCTCCTACGAGCAGTACTTC TRBJ2-7 TRBV6-1 TRBD2 16 .
CASSPPGRADYGYTF TGTGCCAGCTCACCACCCGGCAGGGCTGACTATGGCTACACCTTC TRBJ1-2 TRBV18 . 15 .
CASSIDSQIGVAFF TGTGCCAGTAGTATAGATAGCCAGATCGGGGTAGCTTTCTTT TRBJ1-1 TRBV19 . 14 few
CASRASGTDTQYF TGTGCCAGTAGGGCTAGCGGCACAGATACGCAGTATTTT TRBJ2-3 TRBV19 . 13 .
CASSFERSEKLFF TGTGCCAGCAGCTTTGAAAGGAGTGAAAAACTGTTTTTT TRBJ1-4 TRBV5-4 . 13 .
CASSSGPEQGYYGYTF TGTGCCAGCAGCTCCGGCCCAGAACAGGGCTACTATGGCTACACCTTC TRBJ1-2 TRBV5-4 . 16 .
CASSLVRGRNGYTF TGCGCCAGCAGCTTGGTCAGGGGGCGTAACGGCTACACCTTC TRBJ1-2 TRBV5-1 TRBD1 14 .
CASSFRRGGRALDTQYF TGTGCCAGCAGCTTCCGGCGTGGCGGGAGGGCCTTAGATACGCAGTATTTT TRBJ2-3 TRBV7-6 TRBD2 17 .
CASSWGTRQQYF TGTGCCAGCAGCTGGGGCACACGGCAGCAGTACTTC TRBJ2-7 TRBV11-3 . 12 .
CASSAPLAGKNIQYF TGTGCCAGCAGCGCCCCACTAGCAGGCAAAAACATTCAGTACTTC TRBJ2-4 TRBV11-1 . 15 .
CASSKETGRNYGYTF TGTGCCAGCAGCAAAGAAACAGGGCGTAACTATGGCTACACCTTC TRBJ1-2 TRBV21-1 . 15 .
CASSLQGGNTEAFF TGTGCCAGCTCGCTGCAGGGTGGAAACACTGAAGCTTTCTTT TRBJ1-1 TRBV18 . 14 .